This T cell receptor (beta chain) stems from a study of OX40 agonist ivuxolimab in advanced cancers. The wider study: Ivuxolimab, an agonist antibody against OX40 (CD134), was given to patients. Patients in dose escalation had liver, melanoma, kidney or head and neck cancers. A history of anti-PD-1, anti-PD-L1 or anti-CTLA-4 therapy was acceptable, and approximately 41% had some. Study results and limitations: The antigens recognized by the expanded peripheral T cells, that is their antigen specificity, were not determined.

Here immunoSEQ multiplex PCR was the method, and the copy in TCRdb shows in-frame clones only, minus some. This table has about 84,000 clones, roughly 89% appearing once. V was cut by 6 bases and J by 4 bases, with 6 bases left in between. Per the germline V gene, CDR1 is SQVTM and CDR2 is ANQGSEA. The CDR3 sequence is 11 residues long. Concerning this clone itself: The antigen is undetermined.

The TCR originated in an adult with an advanced solid tumor such as melanoma, head and neck, liver or kidney cancer. The specimen was CD4+ or CD8+ T cells sorted from blood, collected in a trial of the OX40 agonist ivuxolimab. The chain recombines TRBV29-1 with TRBJ1-4, with D unresolved. This CDR3 is CSVLINEKLFF. CDR3 bases: TGCAGCGTGCTGATTAATGAAAAACTGTTTTTT.